This TCR beta chain was identified in a study of blood T cell repertoires in COVID-19. Assay used: immunoSEQ multiplex PCR; TCRdb lists only in-frame clones, some missing. The sample contains some 180,000 clones, 75% to 85% of which appear only once. CDR1 is MNHNY and CDR2 is SVGAGI in the germline V gene (reference sequence). The V end lost 5 bases, the J end lost 2 bases, and 9 bases lay between the germline ends. The CDR3 has 13 amino acids. The TCR was taken from a man aged 60 to 75 with acute or convalescent COVID-19. The chain links TRBV6-6 to TRBJ1-2; TRBD1 is a possible D gene (6 bases). The sequenced sample consisted of peripheral blood. The CDR3 loop is CASSHDRNYGYTF. The CDR3 nucleotides read TGTGCCAGCAGTCATGACAGGAACTATGGCTACACCTTC.